This TCR beta chain was retrieved from a study of T cell clones after liver transplantation. In the study overall: Three of the eight recipients were HCV-positive; the rest had non-autoimmune, non-viral transplant indications.

The CDR3 is 11 amino acids. V shed 8 bases and J shed 2 bases, with 6 bases lying between them. Germline CDR1 reads MDHEN; CDR2 reads SYDVKM. Profiling relied on immunoSEQ multiplex PCR, and the TCRdb table lists in-frame clones only, not all of them. The sample gives around 110,000 clones, 75% to 95% of which show up once; 0.75% to 0.85% is in the top ten. Notes on this clone: No antigen is known for it.

Study-wide results and limits: Rather than being deleted, graft donor-reactive T cells may have moved into the graft.

This clonotype originated in a human patient who received a liver transplant. Some T cells may originate from the graft donor. The sample here was CD4+ T cells from blood, taken 12 months after liver transplant. This chain links TRBV28 with TRBJ1-2; D gene unclear. The CDR3 spells CASSKNYGYTF. The CDR3 DNA reads as TGTGCCAGCTCAAAGAACTATGGCTACACCTTC.